This T cell receptor (beta chain) stems from a study of T cell responses to AZD1222 COVID-19 vaccine. Whole-study results and caveats: In a largely white British group with more females than males, clonal diversity was possibly underestimated. Only after the peak T cell response were repertoires sampled. When two AZD1222 doses had been given, Spike-specific TCR breadth and depth rose.

Worth noting for this clone: Antigen: not known.

This table comes from immunoSEQ multiplex PCR, and its TCRdb copy is limited to in-frame clones, with some not included. Of 150,000 or so clones in the sample, 90% were seen once. The clonotype was recovered from an adult in good health. This sample comprised peripheral blood, obtained on day 0 of AZD1222 vaccination.

The CDR3 bases are TGTGCCAGCAGCTCACAAGCGGGGAGCTACAATGAGCAGTTCTTC. As protein: CASSSQAGSYNEQFF. The gene calls are TRBV7-9 and TRBJ2-1, with 7 bases that match TRBD2. The germline CDR1 and CDR2 sequences are SEHNR and FQNEAQ (reference sequence). V trimming: 4 bases; J trimming: 3 bases; junction bases outside the gene matches: 6. The CDR3 totals 15 residues.